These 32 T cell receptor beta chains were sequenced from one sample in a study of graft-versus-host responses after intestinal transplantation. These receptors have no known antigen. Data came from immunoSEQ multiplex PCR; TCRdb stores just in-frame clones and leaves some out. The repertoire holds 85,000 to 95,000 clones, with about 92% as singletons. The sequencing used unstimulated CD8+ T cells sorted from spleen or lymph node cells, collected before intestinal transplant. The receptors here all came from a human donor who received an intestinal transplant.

CDR3 protein: CASSDRDGEKLFF. The CDR3 DNA follows: TGTGCCTCCTCGGACAGGGACGGGGAAAAACTGTTTTTT. This sequence joins TRBV30 and TRBJ1-4, with TRBD1 identical over 8 bases. The germline V gene encodes CDR1 GTSNPN and CDR2 SVGIG (reference sequence). This CDR3 has 13 amino acids. V lost 7 bases to trimming and J lost 8 bases; unmatched junction nucleotides: 9.

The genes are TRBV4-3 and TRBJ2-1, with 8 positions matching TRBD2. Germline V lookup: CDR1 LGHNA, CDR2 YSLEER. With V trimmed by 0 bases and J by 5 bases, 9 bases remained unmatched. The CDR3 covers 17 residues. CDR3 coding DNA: TGCGCCAGCAGCCAAGACCGTAGCGGGGAGGCAAACAATGAGCAGTTCTTC. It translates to CASSQDRSGEANNEQFF.

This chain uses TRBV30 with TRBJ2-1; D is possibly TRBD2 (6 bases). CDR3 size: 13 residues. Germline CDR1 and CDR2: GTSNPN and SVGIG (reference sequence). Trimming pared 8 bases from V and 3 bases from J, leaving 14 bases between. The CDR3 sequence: CAGDDGGYNEQFF. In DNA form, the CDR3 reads TGTGCCGGAGACGACGGGGGCTACAATGAGCAGTTCTTC.

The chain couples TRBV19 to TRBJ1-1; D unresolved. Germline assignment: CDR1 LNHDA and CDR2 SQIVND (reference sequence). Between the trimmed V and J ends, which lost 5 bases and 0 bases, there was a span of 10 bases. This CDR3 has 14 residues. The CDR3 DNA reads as TGTGCCAGTAGTCTCCTCGGGGTGAACACTGAAGCTTTCTTT. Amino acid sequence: CASSLLGVNTEAFF.

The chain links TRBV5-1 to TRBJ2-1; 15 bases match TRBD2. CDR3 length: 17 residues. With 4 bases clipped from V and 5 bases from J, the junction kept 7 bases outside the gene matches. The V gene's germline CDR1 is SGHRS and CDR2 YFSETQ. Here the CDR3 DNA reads TGCGCCAGCAGCCCCGGGACTAGCGGGGGGCCTAACAATGAGCAGTTCTTC. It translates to CASSPGTSGGPNNEQFF.

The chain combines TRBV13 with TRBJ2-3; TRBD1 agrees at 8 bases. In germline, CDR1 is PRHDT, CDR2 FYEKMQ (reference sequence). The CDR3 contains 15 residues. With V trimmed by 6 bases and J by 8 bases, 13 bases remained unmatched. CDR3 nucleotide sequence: TGTGCCAGCAGTTACCGGGACAGGACGGTCTTTACGCAGTATTTT. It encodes CASSYRDRTVFTQYF.

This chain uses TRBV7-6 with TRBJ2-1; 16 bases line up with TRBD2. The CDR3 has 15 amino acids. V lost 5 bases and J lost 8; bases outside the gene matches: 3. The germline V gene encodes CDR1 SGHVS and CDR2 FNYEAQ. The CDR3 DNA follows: TGTGCCAGCAGCCGGGGACTAGCGGGGGGGGATGAGCAGTTCTTC. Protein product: CASSRGLAGGDEQFF.

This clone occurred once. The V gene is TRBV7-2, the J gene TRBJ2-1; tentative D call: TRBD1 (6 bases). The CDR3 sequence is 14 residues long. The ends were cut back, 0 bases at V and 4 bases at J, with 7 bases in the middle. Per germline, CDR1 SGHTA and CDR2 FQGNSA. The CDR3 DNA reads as TGTGCCAGCAGCTTAGCGGGGGCGTACAATGAGCAGTTCTTC. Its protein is CASSLAGAYNEQFF.

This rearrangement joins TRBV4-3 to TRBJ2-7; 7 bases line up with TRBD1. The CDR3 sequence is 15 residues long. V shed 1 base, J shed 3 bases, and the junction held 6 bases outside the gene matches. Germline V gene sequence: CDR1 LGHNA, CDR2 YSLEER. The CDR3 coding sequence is TGCGCCAGCAGCCAAGGGTACAGGGGCAACTACGAGCAGTACTTC. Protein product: CASSQGYRGNYEQYF.

This CDR3 is CASSIVIAYQPQHF. DNA of the CDR3: TGTGCCAGTAGTATTGTTATTGCGTATCAGCCCCAGCATTTT. The chain recombines TRBV19 with TRBJ1-5; D remains unclear. Between the trimmed V and J ends, which lost 3 bases and 5 bases, there was a span of 11 bases. Looked up from germline, CDR1 is LNHDA and CDR2 is SQIVND (reference sequence). This CDR3 has 14 amino acids.

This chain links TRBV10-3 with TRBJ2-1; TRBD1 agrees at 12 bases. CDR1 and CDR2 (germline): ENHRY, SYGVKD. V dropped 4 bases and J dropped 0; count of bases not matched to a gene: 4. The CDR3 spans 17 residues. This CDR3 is CAISGGTGGSSYNEQFF. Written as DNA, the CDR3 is TGTGCCATCAGTGGAGGGACAGGGGGCAGCTCCTACAATGAGCAGTTCTTC.

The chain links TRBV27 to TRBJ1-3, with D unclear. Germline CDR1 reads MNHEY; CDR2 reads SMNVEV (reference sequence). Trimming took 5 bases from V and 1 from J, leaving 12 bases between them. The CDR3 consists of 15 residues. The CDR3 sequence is CASSAGGSSGNTIYF. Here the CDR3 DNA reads TGTGCCAGCAGTGCCGGCGGGTCTTCTGGAAACACCATATATTTT.

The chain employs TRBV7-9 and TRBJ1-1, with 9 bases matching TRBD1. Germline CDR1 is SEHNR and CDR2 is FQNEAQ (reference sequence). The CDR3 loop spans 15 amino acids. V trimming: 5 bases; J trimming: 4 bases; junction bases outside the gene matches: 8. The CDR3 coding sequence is TGTGCCAGCAGCCTCCGGGACAGGGATGGCACTGAAGCTTTCTTT. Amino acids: CASSLRDRDGTEAFF.

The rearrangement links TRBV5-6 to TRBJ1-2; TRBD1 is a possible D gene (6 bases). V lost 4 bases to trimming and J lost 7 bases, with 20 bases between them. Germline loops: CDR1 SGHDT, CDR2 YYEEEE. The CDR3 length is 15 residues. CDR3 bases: TGTGCCAGCAGCCCTGAGGACAGTCCCCTCGGTGGCTACACCTTC. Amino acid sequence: CASSPEDSPLGGYTF.

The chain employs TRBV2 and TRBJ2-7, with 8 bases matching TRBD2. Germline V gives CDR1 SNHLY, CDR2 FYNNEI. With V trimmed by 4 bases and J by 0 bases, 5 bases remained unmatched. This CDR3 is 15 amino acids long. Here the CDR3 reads CASSGERGPSYEQYF. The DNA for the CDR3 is TGTGCCAGCAGTGGGGAGCGGGGGCCCTCCTACGAGCAGTACTTC.

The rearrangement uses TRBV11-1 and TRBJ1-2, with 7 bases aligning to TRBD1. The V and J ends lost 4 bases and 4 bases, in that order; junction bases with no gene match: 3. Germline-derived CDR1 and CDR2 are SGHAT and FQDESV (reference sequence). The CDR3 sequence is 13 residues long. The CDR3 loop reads CASSSRTGYGYTF. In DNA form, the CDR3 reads TGTGCCAGCAGCTCACGGACAGGCTATGGCTACACCTTC.

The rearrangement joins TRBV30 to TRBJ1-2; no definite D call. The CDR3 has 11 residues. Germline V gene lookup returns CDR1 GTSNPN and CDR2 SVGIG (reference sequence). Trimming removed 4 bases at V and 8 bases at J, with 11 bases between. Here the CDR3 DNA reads TGTGCCTGGAATAGAGGTGTCGGCTACACCTTC. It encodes CAWNRGVGYTF.

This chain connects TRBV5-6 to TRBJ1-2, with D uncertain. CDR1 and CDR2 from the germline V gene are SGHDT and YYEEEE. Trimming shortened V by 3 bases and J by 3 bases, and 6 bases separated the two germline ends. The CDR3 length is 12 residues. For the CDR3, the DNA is TGTGCCAGCAGCTCGGACTACTATGGCTACACCTTC. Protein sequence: CASSSDYYGYTF.

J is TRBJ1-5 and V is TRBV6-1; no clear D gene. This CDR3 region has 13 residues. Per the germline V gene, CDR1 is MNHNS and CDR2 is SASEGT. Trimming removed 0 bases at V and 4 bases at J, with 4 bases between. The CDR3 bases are TGTGCCAGCAGTGAAGCCCAGAATCAGCCCCAGCATTTT. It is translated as CASSEAQNQPQHF.

Written as DNA, the CDR3 is TGTGCCACCAGCAGACAGACAGGGGTGGATGGCTACACCTTC. This translates into CATSRQTGVDGYTF. J is TRBJ1-2 and V is TRBV15, with TRBD1 matching 8 bases. With V trimmed by 2 bases and J by 6 bases, 5 bases remained unmatched. This CDR3 is built from 14 residues. In germline, CDR1 is LNHNV, CDR2 YYDKDF (reference sequence).

The CDR3 DNA is TGTGCCAGCAGCGTGAGGACTAGCGGCGGTTACGAGCAGTACTTC. Its protein product is CASSVRTSGGYEQYF. The genes are TRBV7-2 and TRBJ2-7, with 10 bases lining up with TRBD2. Unmatched junction bases numbered 8, after V lost 5 bases and J lost 4 bases. CDR3 length equals 15 residues. Germline CDR1 is SGHTA and CDR2 is FQGNSA.

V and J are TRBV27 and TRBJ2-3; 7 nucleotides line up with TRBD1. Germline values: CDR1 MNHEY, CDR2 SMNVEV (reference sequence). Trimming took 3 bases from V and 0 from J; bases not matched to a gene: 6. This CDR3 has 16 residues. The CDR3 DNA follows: TGTGCCAGCAGTTTGGCAGGGGGAATAAGCACAGATACGCAGTATTTT. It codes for CASSLAGGISTDTQYF.

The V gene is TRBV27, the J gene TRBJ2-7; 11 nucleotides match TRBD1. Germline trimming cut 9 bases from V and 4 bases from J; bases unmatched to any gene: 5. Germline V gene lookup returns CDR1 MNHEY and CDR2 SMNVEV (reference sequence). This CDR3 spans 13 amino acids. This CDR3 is CASGQGAVYEQYF. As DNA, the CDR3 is TGTGCCAGTGGACAGGGGGCAGTTTACGAGCAGTACTTC.

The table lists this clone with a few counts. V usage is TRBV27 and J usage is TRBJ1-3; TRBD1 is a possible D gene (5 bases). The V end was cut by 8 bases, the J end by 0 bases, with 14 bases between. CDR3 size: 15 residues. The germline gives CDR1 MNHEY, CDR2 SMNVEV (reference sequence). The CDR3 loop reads CASLDRWSSGNTIYF. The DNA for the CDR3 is TGTGCCAGCCTTGACAGATGGAGCTCTGGAAACACCATATATTTT.

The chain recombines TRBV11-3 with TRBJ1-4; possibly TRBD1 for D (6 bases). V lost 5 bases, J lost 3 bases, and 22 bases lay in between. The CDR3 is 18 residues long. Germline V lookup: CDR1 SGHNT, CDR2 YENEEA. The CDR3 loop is CASSLGQGSLLPNEKLFF. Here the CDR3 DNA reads TGTGCCAGCAGCCTTGGGCAGGGGTCCCTCCTACCTAATGAAAAACTGTTTTTT.

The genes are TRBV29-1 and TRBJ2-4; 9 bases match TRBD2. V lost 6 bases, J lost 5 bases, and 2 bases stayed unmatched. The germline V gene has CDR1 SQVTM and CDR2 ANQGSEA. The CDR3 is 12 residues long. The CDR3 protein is CSVRLAENIQYF. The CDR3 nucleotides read TGCAGCGTCCGACTAGCGGAAAACATTCAGTACTTC.

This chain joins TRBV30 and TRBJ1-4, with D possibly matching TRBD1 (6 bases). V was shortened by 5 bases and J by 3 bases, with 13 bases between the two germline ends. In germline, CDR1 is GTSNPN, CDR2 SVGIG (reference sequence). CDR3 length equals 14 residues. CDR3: CAWATGRANEKLFF. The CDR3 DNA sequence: TGTGCCTGGGCCACAGGGCGGGCTAATGAAAAACTGTTTTTT.

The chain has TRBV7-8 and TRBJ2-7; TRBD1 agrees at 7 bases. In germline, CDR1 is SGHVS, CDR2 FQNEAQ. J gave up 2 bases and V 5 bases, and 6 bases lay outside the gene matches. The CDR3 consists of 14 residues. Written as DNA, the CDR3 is TGTGCCAGCAGCAATCCTGGGACAGCCTACGAGCAGTACTTC. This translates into CASSNPGTAYEQYF.

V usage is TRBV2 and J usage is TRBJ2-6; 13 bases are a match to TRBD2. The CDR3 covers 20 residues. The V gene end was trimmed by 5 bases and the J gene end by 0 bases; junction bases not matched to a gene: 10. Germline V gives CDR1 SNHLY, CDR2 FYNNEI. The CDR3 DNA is TGTGCCAGCAGTCATGGACTAGCGGGGGCCTTAAGCTCTGGGGCCAACGTCCTGACTTTC. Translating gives CASSHGLAGALSSGANVLTF. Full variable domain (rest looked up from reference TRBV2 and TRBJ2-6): EPEVTQTPSHQVTQMGQEVILRCVPISNHLYFYWYRQILGQKVEFLVSFYNNEISEKSEIFDDQFSVERPDGSNFTLKIRSTKLEDSAMYFCASSHGLAGALSSGANVLTFGAGSRLTVL.

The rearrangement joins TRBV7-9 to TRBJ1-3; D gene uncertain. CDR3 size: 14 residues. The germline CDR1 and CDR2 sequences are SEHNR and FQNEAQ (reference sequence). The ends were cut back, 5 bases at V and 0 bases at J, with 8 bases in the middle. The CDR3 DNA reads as TGTGCCAGCAGCGCGGGTCTCTCTGGAAACACCATATATTTT. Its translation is CASSAGLSGNTIYF.

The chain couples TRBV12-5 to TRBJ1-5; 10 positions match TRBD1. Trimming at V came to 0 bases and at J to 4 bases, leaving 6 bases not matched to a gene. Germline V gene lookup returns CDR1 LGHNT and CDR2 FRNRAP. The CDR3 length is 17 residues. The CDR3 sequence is CASGLVVGDRGNQPQHF. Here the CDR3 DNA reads TGTGCTAGTGGTTTGGTAGTCGGGGACAGGGGAAATCAGCCCCAGCATTTT.

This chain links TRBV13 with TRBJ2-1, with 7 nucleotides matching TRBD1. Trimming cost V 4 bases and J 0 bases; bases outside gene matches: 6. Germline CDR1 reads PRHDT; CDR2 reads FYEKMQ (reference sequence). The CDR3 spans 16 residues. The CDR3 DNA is TGTGCCAGCAGCTCCCTGACAGGGAGCTCCTACAATGAGCAGTTCTTC. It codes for CASSSLTGSSYNEQFF. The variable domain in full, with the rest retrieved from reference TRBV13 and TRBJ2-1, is AAGVIQSPRHLIKEKRETATLKCYPIPRHDTVYWYQQGPGQDPQFLISFYEKMQSDKGSIPDRFSAQQFSDYHSELNMSSLELGDSALYFCASSSLTGSSYNEQFFGPGTRLTVL.